The clone carrying this TCR beta chain was found many times. Its target is not known. This entry is derived from a study of T cells in Graves' hyperthyroidism and ophthalmopathy. Aged 18 to 65, the patients had hyperthyroidism that was newly diagnosed and had lasted under 2 months. Amplified TCR beta CDR3 regions came from RNA transcripts. HTBI primers were the set used in a first-round RT-PCR of the TCR CDR3. One entry per CDR3 protein results from TCRdb running MiXCR on the multiplex PCR reads. The table lists 350,000 to 400,000 distinct CDR3 sequences, roughly 13% of them singletons. Study observations and caveats: Model predictions of ophthalmopathy came a median roughly 6.7 months before onset. Ophthalmopathy and stable hyperthyroidism were separated by a 13 V-J model. In blood, most of the thyroid clonotypes expanded above 0.001 were also present.

CDR3 length equals 13 residues. Trimming took off 5 bases at V and 4 bases at J, with 11 bases between the two ends. Germline loops: CDR1 SGHNT, CDR2 YENEEA. The chain links TRBV11-3 to TRBJ1-2; a weak D match, TRBD1 (5 bases). The source of this sequence is a woman in her fifties or sixties with Graves' hyperthyroidism. Sequences were obtained from blood. The CDR3 DNA reads TGTGCCAGCAGCATTTCCGGGGCCTATGGCTACACCTTC. Protein: CASSISGAYGYTF. Full variable domain (rest looked up from reference TRBV11-3 and TRBJ1-2): EAGVVQSPRYKIIEKKQPVAFWCNPISGHNTLYWYLQNLGQGPELLIRYENEEAVDDSQLPKDRFSAERLKGVDSTLKIQPAELGDSAVYLCASSISGAYGYTFGSGTRLTVV.